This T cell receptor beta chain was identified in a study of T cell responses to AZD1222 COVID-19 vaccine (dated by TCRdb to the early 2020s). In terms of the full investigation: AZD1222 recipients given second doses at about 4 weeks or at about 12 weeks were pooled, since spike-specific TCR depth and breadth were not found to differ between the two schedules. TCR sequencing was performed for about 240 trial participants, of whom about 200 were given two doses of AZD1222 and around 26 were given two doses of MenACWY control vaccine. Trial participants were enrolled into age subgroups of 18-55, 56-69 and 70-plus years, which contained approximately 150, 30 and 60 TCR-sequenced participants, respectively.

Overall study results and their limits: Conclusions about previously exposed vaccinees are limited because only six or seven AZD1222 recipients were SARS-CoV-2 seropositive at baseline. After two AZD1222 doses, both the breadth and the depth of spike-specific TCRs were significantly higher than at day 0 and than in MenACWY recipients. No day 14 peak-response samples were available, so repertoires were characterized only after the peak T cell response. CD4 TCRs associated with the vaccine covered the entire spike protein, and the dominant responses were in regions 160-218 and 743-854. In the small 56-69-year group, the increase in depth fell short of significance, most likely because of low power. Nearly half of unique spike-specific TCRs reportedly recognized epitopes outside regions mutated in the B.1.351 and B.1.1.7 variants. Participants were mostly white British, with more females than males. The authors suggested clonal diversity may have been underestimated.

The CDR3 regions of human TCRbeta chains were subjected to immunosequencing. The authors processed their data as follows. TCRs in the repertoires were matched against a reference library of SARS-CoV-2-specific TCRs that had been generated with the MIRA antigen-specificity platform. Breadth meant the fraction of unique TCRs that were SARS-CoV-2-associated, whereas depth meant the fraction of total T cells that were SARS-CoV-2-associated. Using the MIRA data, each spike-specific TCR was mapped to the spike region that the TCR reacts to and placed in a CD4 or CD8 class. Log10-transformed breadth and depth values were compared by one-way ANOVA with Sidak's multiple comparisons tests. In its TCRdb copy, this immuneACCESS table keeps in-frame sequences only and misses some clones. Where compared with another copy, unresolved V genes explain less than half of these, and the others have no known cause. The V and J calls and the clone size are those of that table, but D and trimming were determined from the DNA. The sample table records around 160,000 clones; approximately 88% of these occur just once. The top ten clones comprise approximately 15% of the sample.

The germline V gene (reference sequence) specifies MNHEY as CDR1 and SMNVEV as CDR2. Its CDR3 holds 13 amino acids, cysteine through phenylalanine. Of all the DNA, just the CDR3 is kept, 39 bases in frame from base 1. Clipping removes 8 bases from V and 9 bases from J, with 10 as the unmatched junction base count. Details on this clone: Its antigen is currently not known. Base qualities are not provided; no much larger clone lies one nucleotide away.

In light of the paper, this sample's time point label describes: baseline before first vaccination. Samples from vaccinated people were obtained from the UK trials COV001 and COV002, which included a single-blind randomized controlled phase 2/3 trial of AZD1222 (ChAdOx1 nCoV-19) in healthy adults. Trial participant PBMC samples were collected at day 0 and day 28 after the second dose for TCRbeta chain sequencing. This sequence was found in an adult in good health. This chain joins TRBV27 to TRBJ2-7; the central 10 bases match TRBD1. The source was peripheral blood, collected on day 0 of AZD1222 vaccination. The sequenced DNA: TGTGCCAGCCGGGACAGGGGCCGACCCTCGCAGTACTTC. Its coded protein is CASRDRGRPSQYF.